This paragraph reports one T cell receptor (beta chain). The sample is drawn from a study of T-cell reconstitution after alpha-beta-depleted transplantation in children. The germline gives CDR1 SEHNR, CDR2 FQNEAQ (reference sequence). V lost 5 bases, J lost 8 bases, and 6 bases stayed unmatched. CDR3 length: 14 residues. For TCRbeta, the library was prepared with unique molecular identifiers. MiXCR was run by TCRdb on the PCR reads, yielding one entry per CDR3 protein. The sample lists almost 500,000 distinct CDR3 sequences, approximately 12% occurring once. The receptor's source is a human donor who donated a stem cell graft to a child with combined immunodeficiency. The genes are TRBV7-9 and TRBJ1-4; 9 bases match TRBD1. This specimen consisted of PBMCs from the stem cell graft donor, obtained from the stem cell graft. This CDR3 is CASSLQGAGEKLFF. DNA of the CDR3: TGTGCCAGCAGCCTACAGGGGGCTGGCGAAAAACTGTTTTTT.